Detailed here is one T cell receptor beta chain. This specimen comes from a study of cytomegalovirus exposure and HLA in healthy donors. Germline CDR1 MGHRA, CDR2 YSYEKL. Losses at the gene ends were 1 base for V and 1 base for J; bases not matched to a gene: 3. CDR3 length: 16 amino acids. The PCR employed 60 Vbeta primers together with 13 Jbeta primers. This table comes from immunoSEQ multiplex PCR, and its TCRdb copy is limited to in-frame clones, with some not included. The sample contains 50,000 or so clones, more than 60% of which appear only once. This rearrangement joins TRBV4-1 to TRBJ2-3, with 9 bases matching TRBD2. The sequenced material came from PBMCs. The TCR sequence derives from a woman aged 35 to 49 in good health and CMV-seropositive. The CDR3 loop reads CASSQGERGGTDTQYF. The DNA of the CDR3 is TGCGCCAGCAGCCAAGGAGAGCGGGGGGGCACAGATACGCAGTATTTT.